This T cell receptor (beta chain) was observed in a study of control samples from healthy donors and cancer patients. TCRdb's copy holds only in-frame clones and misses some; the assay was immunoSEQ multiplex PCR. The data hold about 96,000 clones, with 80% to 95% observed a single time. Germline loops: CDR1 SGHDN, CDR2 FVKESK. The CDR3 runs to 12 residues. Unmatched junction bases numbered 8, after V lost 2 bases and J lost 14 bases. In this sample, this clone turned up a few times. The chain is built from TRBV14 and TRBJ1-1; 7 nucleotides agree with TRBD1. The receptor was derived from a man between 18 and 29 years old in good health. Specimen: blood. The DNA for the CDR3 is TGTGCCAGCAGCCAACTTGACAGGGTCTTCTTCTTT. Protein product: CASSQLDRVFFF.